These 11 T cell receptor beta chains share one sample of origin, sequenced in a study of T cells after yellow fever vaccination. TCRdb re-called the 5' RACE reads with MiXCR, one entry per CDR3 protein. Of about 550,000 distinct CDR3 sequences in the sample, about a fifth were seen once. The sample was PBMCs, taken 15 days after the yellow fever booster vaccination. Receptors were obtained from a man aged 25-45 years who received the YFV17D yellow fever vaccine.

The chain couples TRBV18 to TRBJ2-1, with 9 bases that match TRBD1. With 5 bases clipped from V and 6 bases from J, the junction kept 20 bases outside the gene matches. Germline CDR1 and CDR2: KGHSH and LQKENI. The CDR3 covers 19 residues. CDR3 amino acids: CASSKGQGPNSFILNEQFF. The CDR3 DNA follows: TGTGCCAGCTCAAAGGGACAGGGACCCAATTCTTTCATTCTCAATGAGCAGTTCTTC. The full variable domain, completed using reference TRBV18 and TRBJ2-1, is NAGVMQNPRHLVRRRGQEARLRCSPMKGHSHVYWYRQLPEEGLKFMVYLQKENIIDESGMPKERFSAEFPKEGPSILRIQQVVRGDSAAYFCASSKGQGPNSFILNEQFFGPGTRLTVL.

The chain carries TRBV11-2 and TRBJ2-3, with D hard to call. This CDR3 comprises 15 residues. The germline V and J ends were trimmed by 0 bases and 4 bases, with 11 bases remaining between them. Germline CDR1 SGHAT, CDR2 FQNNGV. CDR3 protein: CASSLESQRADTQYF. The CDR3 DNA reads as TGTGCCAGCAGCTTAGAATCCCAACGCGCAGATACGCAGTATTTT.

This clonotype was detected a few times. The rearrangement joins TRBV20-1 to TRBJ2-7, with D tentatively TRBD1 (5 bases). The CDR3 spans 15 residues. Germline loops: CDR1 DFQATT, CDR2 SNEGSKA (reference sequence). The V gene lost 0 bases and the J gene lost 1 base, with 13 bases spanning the gap. CDR3 DNA: TGCAGTGCTAGAGACCCTAAGGGGTCATCCTACGAGCAGTACTTC. Encoded protein: CSARDPKGSSYEQYF.

This clonotype was observed a handful of times. The J gene is TRBJ2-1, the V gene TRBV3-1; D is uncertain. Germline V gives CDR1 LGHDT, CDR2 YNNKEL (reference sequence). Deletions cut 3 bases from V and 4 bases from J, with 7 bases between. The CDR3 totals 13 residues. CDR3 sequence reads: CASSHGRYNEQFF. The CDR3 coding sequence is TGTGCCAGCAGCCACGGACGGTACAATGAGCAGTTCTTC.

This clonotype was seen a few times. V gene TRBV21-1 combines with J gene TRBJ2-2; TRBD2 is the table's D call, not checked against the DNA. TRBV21-1 is tagged as a pseudogene. The CDR3 length is 16 residues. The CDR3 sequence: CASSKEIAGGTGELFF. The DNA for the CDR3 is TGTGCCAGCAGCAAAGAGATAGCGGGAGGTACCGGGGAGCTGTTTTTT.

The chain employs TRBV10-2 and TRBJ2-1, with TRBD2 matching 9 bases. V trimming: 7 bases; J trimming: 3 bases; junction bases outside the gene matches: 4. This CDR3 spans 14 amino acids. Germline V gene data show CDR1 as WSHSY and CDR2 as SAAADI. CDR3 bases: TGCGCCAGCACTCGGACTAGCGTCTACAATGAGCAGTTCTTC. It translates to CASTRTSVYNEQFF.

V is TRBV20-1 and J is TRBJ2-1, with TRBD2 identical over 10 bases. Germline loops: CDR1 DFQATT, CDR2 SNEGSKA (reference sequence). The CDR3 spans 15 residues. With V trimmed by 3 bases and J by 3 bases, 5 bases remained unmatched. In DNA form, the CDR3 reads TGCAGTGCTAGCGAAGCGGGAGGGCTCTACAATGAGCAGTTCTTC. It yields the protein CSASEAGGLYNEQFF.

This clonotype has a handful of counts. The gene calls are TRBV12-3 or TRBV12-4 and TRBJ2-5; TRBD1 agrees at 7 bases. Trimming took 3 bases from V and 2 from J; bases not matched to a gene: 6. The CDR3 loop spans 15 amino acids. CDR3 protein: CASSFGTDLQETQYF. CDR3 in DNA: TGTGCCAGCAGTTTTGGGACAGACCTACAAGAGACCCAGTACTTC.

V usage is TRBV4-1 and J usage is TRBJ2-5; TRBD2 aligns across 9 bases. The V gene end was trimmed by 3 bases and the J gene end by 2 bases; junction bases not matched to a gene: 16. Germline V gene lookup returns CDR1 MGHRA and CDR2 YSYEKL. CDR3 length equals 19 residues. CDR3 DNA sequence: TGCGCCAGCAGCCAGAGGGCGGGAGGGGGCGCTAGTATTCAAGAGACCCAGTACTTC. This encodes CASSQRAGGGASIQETQYF.

This clonotype was observed a handful of times. The chain uses TRBV5-1 and TRBJ2-1, with no clear D. Between the trimmed V and J ends, which lost 4 bases and 8 bases, there was a span of 13 bases. CDR3 length: 13 amino acids. The germline CDR1 and CDR2 sequences are SGHRS and YFSETQ. The CDR3 reads CASSGVFGDEQFF. The CDR3 bases are TGCGCCAGCAGCGGAGTGTTCGGCGATGAGCAGTTCTTC.

The CDR3 reads CASSQGRQGAGPLHF. In nucleotides, the CDR3 is TGTGCCAGCAGCCAAGGGAGACAGGGGGCTGGGCCCCTCCACTTT. The chain links TRBV4-2 to TRBJ1-6, with 10 bases lining up with TRBD1. The germline CDR1 and CDR2 sequences are LGHNA and YNFKEQ. The CDR3 is 15 amino acids. The junction had 7 bases not matched to a gene; V was cut back by 1 base and J by 13 bases.